Listed here is a single T cell receptor (beta chain). This sample is part of a study of T cell changes during pregnancy in multiple sclerosis. Clones were read by immunoSEQ multiplex PCR, and TCRdb kept only the in-frame ones, dropping some. There are about 20,000 clones in the sample; around 90% occur only once, and 7% lies in the top ten. V lost 2 bases, J lost 2 bases, and 11 bases stayed unmatched. The CDR3 spans 18 residues. Germline CDR1 SGHRS, CDR2 YFSETQ. The chain carries TRBV5-1 and TRBJ2-1; 9 bases match TRBD2. The TCR comes from a female donor in good health, enrolled as a control in a pregnancy study. The source was CD8+ T cells from peripheral blood mononuclear cells, collected in the third trimester of pregnancy. The CDR3 nucleotides read TGCGCCAGCAGCTTATTTTCTTTGGCGGGAGGGCCCTACAATGAGCAGTTCTTC. Its protein is CASSLFSLAGGPYNEQFF.